Listed below are T cell receptor beta chains from one sample, sequenced in a study of shared clonotypes between healthy human individuals. Sequenced by immunoSEQ multiplex PCR; TCRdb stores in-frame clones only, minus some. The repertoire consists of 2 million to 2.5 million clones, with approximately 90% occurring once and the leading ten covering approximately 0.39%. The sample comprised naive CD4+ T cells from PBMCs. Receptors were obtained from a man aged 18 to 35 in good health. Some clones in this sample may be carry-over from other donors' samples. The CDR3 runs from the conserved cysteine through the conserved F or W. Each record gives: clone size, D gene, J gene, V gene, CDR3 protein. A D gene is named only where the DNA matches it firmly. Clone size appears in some rows only: once, few, many, or a class for an expanded clone.

>NA|NA|TRBJ2-3|TRBV5-1
CASRQIISTDTQYF
>NA|NA|TRBJ1-5|TRBV28
CASSSPNQTLIASNQPQHF
>NA|TRBD2|TRBJ2-7|TRBV5-1
CASSSGLAGDYEQYF
>NA|TRBD2|TRBJ2-1|TRBV5-1
CASSKLAGELDEQFF
>NA|TRBD2|TRBJ2-7|TRBV7-3
CASSLAGEGEQYF
>NA|TRBD1|TRBJ2-5|TRBV7-2
CASSLAGQGAYWTQYF
>NA|NA|TRBJ2-1|TRBV5-1
CASSSADSGLNGEQFF
>NA|NA|TRBJ1-2|TRBV9
CASSVGRGRVDGYTF
>few|NA|TRBJ1-1|TRBV5-1
CASSLAQGKAEAFF
>NA|TRBD2|TRBJ2-1|TRBV2
CASLAVSSYNEQFF
>NA|NA|TRBJ1-2|TRBV11-2
CASGLAGYGYTF
>NA|TRBD1|TRBJ1-2|TRBV28
CASSLDRLYGYTF
>NA|NA|TRBJ2-2|TRBV6-5
CASSYFGGELFF
>NA|TRBD1|TRBJ2-2|TRBV7-6
CASSLGGQGSGELFF
>NA|TRBD1|TRBJ1-6|TRBV10-3
CASRKRSGQGNSPLHF
>NA|NA|TRBJ2-5|TRBV5-1
CASSWPTGTLQETQYF
>NA|NA|TRBJ2-1|TRBV5-1
CASSLLAANEQFF
>NA|TRBD1|TRBJ2-7|TRBV5-4
CASSHYRGSYEQYF
>NA|NA|TRBJ1-2|TRBV5-4
CASSFGQANGYTF
>NA|TRBD1|TRBJ2-4|TRBV9
CASSVLDRVYGFQYF
>NA|TRBD2|TRBJ2-1|TRBV12-5
CASGDPGLAGQSSYNEQFF
>NA|TRBD1|TRBJ2-2|TRBV6-6
CASSPRKGARTGELFF
>NA|NA|TRBJ2-5|TRBV28
CASSPHRPRMETQYF
>NA|NA|TRBJ2-7|TRBV18
CASSPPSGGSHEQYF
>NA|NA|TRBJ1-4|TRBV10-3
CAISGRQGGNEKLFF
>NA|NA|TRBJ2-3|TRBV7-9
CASSPTPPDTQYF
>NA|TRBD1|TRBJ2-1|TRBV7-9
CASSFRDRASEQFF
>NA|NA|TRBJ1-1|TRBV7-3
CASSQNTGTEAFF
>few|NA|TRBJ1-1|TRBV11-2
CASSSPGTALEAFF
>NA|TRBD1|TRBJ1-2|TRBV6-6
CAGSDREGESGYTF
>once|NA|TRBJ2-1|TRBV5-4
CASSSKAGTVDNEQFF
>NA|NA|TRBJ2-3|TRBV28
CASSSPGLHTDTQYF
>NA|NA|TRBJ2-7|TRBV6-5
CASSYSPAIYEQYF
>NA|TRBD2|TRBJ2-5|TRBV7-2
CASRSRASGQETQYF
>NA|TRBD1|TRBJ1-1|TRBV7-2
CASRRQGEAFF
>NA|NA|TRBJ1-4|TRBV11-2
CASSLLPDGNEKLFF
>NA|TRBD2|TRBJ2-3|TRBV5-1
CASSIRTSESTDTQYF
>NA|NA|TRBJ2-2|TRBV28
CASSLMAGAFPSNTGELFF
>NA|NA|TRBJ2-7|TRBV7-2
CASRVEELPNYEQYF
>NA|NA|TRBJ1-2|TRBV4-2
CASSRVHGYTF
>NA|TRBD2|TRBJ2-1|TRBV5-5
CASSLESLAGAPEQFF
>NA|NA|TRBJ2-5|TRBV7-2
CASSPNFPETQYF
>NA|NA|TRBJ1-2|TRBV19
CASRGGWAHYGYTF
>NA|TRBD2|TRBJ2-3|TRBV28
CASSPGTSGSRQYF
>NA|NA|TRBJ2-7|TRBV7-2
CASSPGWNEQYF
>NA|NA|TRBJ1-4|TRBV7-9
CASSSPGGREEKLFF
>NA|NA|TRBJ2-2|TRBV28
CASSLASGGGLFF
>NA|NA|TRBJ1-2|TRBV25-1
CASSVGGLGVGYTF
>NA|NA|TRBJ2-7|TRBV28
CASSNQGTNYEQYF
>NA|TRBD2|TRBJ2-4|TRBV18
CASSPPGTSDTMGAKNIQYF